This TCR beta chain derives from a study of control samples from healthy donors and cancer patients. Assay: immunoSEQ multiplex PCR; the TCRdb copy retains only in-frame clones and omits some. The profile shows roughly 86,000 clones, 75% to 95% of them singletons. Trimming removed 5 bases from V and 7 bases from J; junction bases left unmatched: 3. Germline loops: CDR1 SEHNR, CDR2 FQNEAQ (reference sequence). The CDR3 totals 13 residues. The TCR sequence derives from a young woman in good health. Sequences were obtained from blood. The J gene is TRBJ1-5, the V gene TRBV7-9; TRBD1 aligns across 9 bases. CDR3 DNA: TGTGCCAGCAGCCGGACAGGGGACCAGCCCCAGCATTTT. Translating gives CASSRTGDQPQHF. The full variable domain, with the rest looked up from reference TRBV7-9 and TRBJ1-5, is DTGVSQNPRHKITKRGQNVTFRCDPISEHNRLYWYRQTLGQGPEFLTYFQNEAQLEKSRLLSDRFSAERPKGSFSTLEIQRTEQGDSAMYLCASSRTGDQPQHFGDGTRLSIL.